The 3 T cell receptor beta chains presented below share a single source sample, sequenced in a study of T-cell reconstitution after alpha-beta-depleted transplantation in children. Findings and limits, study-wide: One year post-transplant, T-cell counts and diversity were largely derived from T cells produced anew.

Preparation of the TCRbeta library was carried out with unique molecular identifiers. TCRdb used MiXCR to reprocess the PCR reads, holding one entry per CDR3 protein. The sample has around 300,000 distinct CDR3 sequences; over 7.5% are singletons. Antigens of these TCRs are unknown. This material consisted of peripheral blood, taken 360 days after TCRalphabeta/CD19-depleted stem cell transplant. These receptors were taken from a female patient between 2 and 15 years old who had a stem cell transplant for Fanconi anemia, so the T cells may come from the graft donor.

The table lists this clonotype with many counts. The V gene is TRBV3-1, the J gene TRBJ1-1; D is undetermined. The germline gives CDR1 LGHDT, CDR2 YNNKEL (reference sequence). Trimming left V 0 bases short and J 0 bases short, with 17 bases between. This CDR3 region has 18 residues. The CDR3 sequence is CASSQDSQIKLLNTEAFF. The CDR3 bases are TGTGCCAGCAGCCAAGACTCACAGATCAAGCTCTTGAACACTGAAGCTTTCTTT.

This clonotype was counted at least ten times. The V gene is TRBV7-2, the J gene TRBJ1-1, with D possibly matching TRBD1 (5 bases). The CDR3 is 12 residues long. Looked up from germline, CDR1 is SGHTA and CDR2 is FQGNSA. V was shortened by 3 bases and J by 8 bases, with 10 bases between the two germline ends. For the CDR3, the DNA is TGTGCCAGCAGCTTTGGACATACCGAAGCTTTCTTT. It codes for CASSFGHTEAFF.

Turning to this clonotype: A read error is possible here, since a much larger clone lies one base away. The CDR3: CASSYGLEQEAQYF. The CDR3 region has the DNA TGCGCCAGCAGCTACGGACTAGAACAAGAGGCCCAGTACTTC. This chain uses TRBV5-1 with TRBJ2-5; 7 nucleotides match TRBD2. There are 14 residues in the CDR3. Germline values: CDR1 SGHRS, CDR2 YFSETQ.